This entry features one T cell receptor beta chain sequence. Its antigen is undetermined. This sequence may be a read error, since a much larger clone differs from it by one base. This CDR3 is built from 11 residues. Germline V gene sequence: CDR1 SGHKS, CDR2 YYEKEE (reference sequence). The data belong to a study of T-cell memory formation after mild COVID-19. TCRdb recomputed calls from the 5' RACE reads with MiXCR, one row per CDR3 protein. The sample carries under 550,000 distinct CDR3 sequences, roughly 18% recorded once. Whole-study findings and limits: Second-wave clones reaching peak frequency on day 37 lacked confirmed SARS-CoV-2 specificity.

The receptor comes from a man aged 18 to 29 who had mild COVID-19 (a few samples of this study predate the infection). Cell type and time point are not known. The sequenced material came from PBMCs or a T cell subset sorted from them (not recorded which). The gene calls are TRBV5-5 and TRBJ2-3; D not certain. The CDR3 protein is CDSSVTDTQYF. DNA of the CDR3: TGTGACAGCAGCGTCACAGATACGCAGTATTTT.